The present T cell receptor (beta chain) was sequenced within a study of blood T cell repertoires in COVID-19. For the study at large: The cDNA or gDNA used as material had been derived from T cells, B-cell-depleted T cells, or PBMCs.

V was trimmed by 3 bases and J by 7 bases, leaving 24 bases between them. This CDR3 spans 17 amino acids. Germline V CDR1 and CDR2: MNHNS, SASEGT. In the study's own analysis: Reference gene primer amplification gave nucleated cell count estimates. Data came from immunoSEQ multiplex PCR; TCRdb stores just in-frame clones and leaves some out. The D gene and trimming were derived from the DNA, and the V and J assignments and clone size from that table. The data show 99,000 or so clones, with about 83% seen just once and around 2% held by the top ten. The material sequenced was peripheral blood. The chain combines TRBV6-1 with TRBJ1-1, with a possible D match to TRBD1 (6 bases). This TCR derives from an older man with active or convalescent COVID-19. This CDR3 is CASSDFRFAGAPLEAFF. The DNA for the CDR3 is TGTGCCAGCAGTGATTTTCGCTTCGCGGGGGCCCCACTTGAAGCTTTCTTT.